This T cell receptor beta chain was captured in a study of control samples from healthy donors and cancer patients. TCRdb keeps only in-frame clones here, not all; method: immunoSEQ multiplex PCR. The sample holds about 220,000 clones, roughly 94% seen once. This receptor was taken from a man between 50 and 59 years old in good health. What was sequenced was blood.

The CDR3 protein is CASSLGRDRRGELFF. For the CDR3, the DNA is TGTGCCAGCAGCTTAGGTCGGGACAGAAGGGGGGAGCTGTTTTTT. This chain links TRBV11-2 with TRBJ2-2, with TRBD1 identical over 7 bases. The J segment lost 8 bases and the V segment lost 1 base, leaving 7 bases of the junction unmatched. Germline CDR1 reads SGHAT; CDR2 reads FQNNGV. The CDR3 is 15 amino acids. Based on the CDR3 plus reference TRBV11-2 and TRBJ2-2, the full variable domain is EAGVAQSPRYKIIEKRQSVAFWCNPISGHATLYWYQQILGQGPKLLIQFQNNGVVDDSQLPKDRFSAERLKGVDSTLKIQPAKLEDSAVYLCASSLGRDRRGELFFGEGSRLTVL.